Listed here are 13 T cell receptor beta chains from one sample, sequenced in a study of cytomegalovirus exposure and HLA in healthy donors. Using immunoSEQ multiplex PCR, the repertoire was profiled, and TCRdb retains in-frame clones only, with some absent. The sample consists of around 200,000 clones, about 81% of them appearing once. Sequencing used PBMCs. Source of these receptors: a woman younger than 45 in good health and CMV-seronegative.

The rearrangement links TRBV5-1 to TRBJ1-1, with a tentative D call TRBD1 (5 bases). The ends were cut back, 4 bases at V and 1 base at J, with 14 bases in the middle. CDR1 is SGHRS and CDR2 is YFSETQ in the germline V gene. The CDR3 runs to 15 residues. CDR3 nucleotides: TGCGCCAGCAGCCTCTACCCCACAGGGAACACTGAAGCTTTCTTT. Encoded protein: CASSLYPTGNTEAFF.

V usage is TRBV6-5 and J usage is TRBJ1-2; tentatively, D is TRBD1 (6 bases). V lost 0 bases, J lost 12 bases, and 17 bases lay in between. Germline CDR1 reads MNHEY; CDR2 reads SVGAGI. The length of the CDR3 is 14 residues. The CDR3 loop reads CASSYSMGAGVNTF. The CDR3 coding sequence is TGTGCCAGCAGTTACTCGATGGGGGCCGGAGTGAACACCTTC.

The gene calls are TRBV20-1 and TRBJ2-7; weak D call: TRBD2 (5 bases). The germline gives CDR1 DFQATT, CDR2 SNEGSKA (reference sequence). Trimming cost V 3 bases and J 7 bases, with 10 bases left between them. The CDR3 spans 11 residues. The DNA for the CDR3 is TGCAGTGCTAGGTCCGGCGGGGAGCAGTACTTC. It yields the protein CSARSGGEQYF.

V gene TRBV7-2 combines with J gene TRBJ2-1; 12 positions match TRBD2. V shed 5 bases and J 5 bases; nucleotides not matched to a gene: 7. The V gene's germline CDR1 is SGHTA and CDR2 FQGNSA. This CDR3 is 16 amino acids long. The DNA for the CDR3 is TGTGCCAGCAGCGGATGGCGACTAGCGGGGGACAATGAGCAGTTCTTC. This translates into CASSGWRLAGDNEQFF. The variable domain in full, with the rest retrieved from reference TRBV7-2 and TRBJ2-1, is GAGVSQSPSNKVTEKGKDVELRCDPISGHTALYWYRQSLGQGLEFLIYFQGNSAPDKSGLPSDRFSAERTGGSVSTLTIQRTQQEDSAVYLCASSGWRLAGDNEQFFGPGTRLTVL.

This chain joins TRBV10-2 and TRBJ2-7, with TRBD2 matching 14 bases. The junction had 5 bases not matched to a gene; V was cut back by 7 bases and J by 0 bases. CDR3 length: 16 amino acids. The germline V gene has CDR1 WSHSY and CDR2 SAAADI. The CDR3: CASTGLAGESSYEQYF. DNA of the CDR3: TGCGCCAGCACGGGACTAGCGGGGGAATCCTCCTACGAGCAGTACTTC.

The chain uses TRBV6-5 and TRBJ1-5; no clear D gene. The germline gives CDR1 MNHEY, CDR2 SVGAGI. The V and J ends lost 8 bases and 3 bases respectively, with 14 bases between them. This CDR3 spans 14 amino acids. The CDR3 is CASSRQNNNQPQHF. The CDR3, as DNA: TGTGCCAGCTCGCGGCAGAATAACAATCAGCCCCAGCATTTT.

The chain recombines TRBV28 with TRBJ2-7; D might be TRBD2 (6 bases). Trimming took off 4 bases at V and 1 base at J, with 11 bases between the two ends. Germline V CDR1 and CDR2: MDHEN, SYDVKM. The CDR3 is 14 amino acids. The CDR3 region is CASSWGGVSYEQYF. The CDR3 bases are TGTGCCAGCAGTTGGGGCGGGGTGTCCTACGAGCAGTACTTC.

For the CDR3, the DNA is TGTGCCAGCAGTGAAGGTCGTCTAGCGGGGGGCCGGCAAGAGACCCAGTACTTC. This codes for CASSEGRLAGGRQETQYF. The chain employs TRBV2 and TRBJ2-5, with 11 bases fitting TRBD2. CDR3 length: 18 amino acids. CDR1 SNHLY and CDR2 FYNNEI come from the germline V gene. V trimming: 1 base; J trimming: 2 bases; junction bases outside the gene matches: 9.

The chain carries TRBV11-2 and TRBJ2-3; D ambiguous. CDR1 SGHAT and CDR2 FQNNGV come from the germline V gene. Trimming took off 2 bases at V and 4 bases at J, with 7 bases between the two ends. This CDR3 comprises 13 residues. CDR3 in amino acids: CASSLPGSDTQYF. The CDR3, as DNA: TGTGCCAGCAGCTTACCCGGGTCAGATACGCAGTATTTT. Full variable domain (remainder filled in from reference TRBV11-2 and TRBJ2-3): EAGVAQSPRYKIIEKRQSVAFWCNPISGHATLYWYQQILGQGPKLLIQFQNNGVVDDSQLPKDRFSAERLKGVDSTLKIQPAKLEDSAVYLCASSLPGSDTQYFGPGTRLTVL.

The sample holds many counts of this clone. The chain couples TRBV18 to TRBJ1-5; 7 bases match TRBD1. Unmatched junction bases numbered 9, after V lost 5 bases and J lost 5 bases. Germline CDR1 reads KGHSH; CDR2 reads LQKENI. CDR3 length: 15 residues. The CDR3 is CASSAQGPGDQPQHF. The CDR3 nucleotides read TGTGCCAGCTCAGCACAGGGGCCTGGGGATCAGCCCCAGCATTTT.

The chain recombines TRBV28 with TRBJ1-5, with a possible D match to TRBD1 (6 bases). V lost 7 bases and J 4 bases, leaving 11 bases between the germline ends. This CDR3 has 13 residues. CDR1 MDHEN and CDR2 SYDVKM come from the germline V gene. This CDR3 is CASKDRRNQPQHF. CDR3 sequence (DNA): TGTGCCAGCAAGGACAGAAGAAATCAGCCCCAGCATTTT.

The chain is built from TRBV11-2 and TRBJ2-7, with TRBD1 matching over 9 bases. Losses at the gene ends were 6 bases for V and 5 bases for J; bases not matched to a gene: 8. Germline V gene data show CDR1 as SGHAT and CDR2 as FQNNGV. The CDR3 contains 14 residues. The CDR3 here is CASRPPGQGNEQYF. As DNA, the CDR3 is TGTGCCAGCAGACCCCCGGGACAGGGAAACGAGCAGTACTTC.

This chain links TRBV28 with TRBJ1-5; D may be TRBD1 (5 bases). V was shortened by 5 bases and J by 4 bases, with 6 bases between the two germline ends. The CDR3 length is 12 residues. The germline CDR1 and CDR2 sequences are MDHEN and SYDVKM. This CDR3 is CASSGGNQPQHF. DNA for the CDR3: TGTGCCAGCAGTGGGGGGAATCAGCCCCAGCATTTT.